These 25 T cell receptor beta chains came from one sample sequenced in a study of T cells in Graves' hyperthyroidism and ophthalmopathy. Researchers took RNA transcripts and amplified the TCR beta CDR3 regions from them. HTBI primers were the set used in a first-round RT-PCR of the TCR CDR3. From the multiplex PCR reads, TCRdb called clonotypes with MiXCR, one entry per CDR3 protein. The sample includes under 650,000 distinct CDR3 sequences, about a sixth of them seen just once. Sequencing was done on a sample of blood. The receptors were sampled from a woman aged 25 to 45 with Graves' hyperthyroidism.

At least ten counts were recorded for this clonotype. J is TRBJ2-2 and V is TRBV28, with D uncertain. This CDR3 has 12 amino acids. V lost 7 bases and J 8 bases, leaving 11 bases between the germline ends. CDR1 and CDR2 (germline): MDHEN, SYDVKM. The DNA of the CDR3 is TGTGCCAGCAAGCCCGGGCCGGGGGAGCTGTTTTTT. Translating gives CASKPGPGELFF.

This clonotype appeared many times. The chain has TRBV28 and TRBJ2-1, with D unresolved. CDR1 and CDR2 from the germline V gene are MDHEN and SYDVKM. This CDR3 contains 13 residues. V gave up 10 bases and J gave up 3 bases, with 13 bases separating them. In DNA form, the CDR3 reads TGTGCCATACAGCCACCCTACTACAATGAGCAGTTCTTC. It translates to CAIQPPYYNEQFF.

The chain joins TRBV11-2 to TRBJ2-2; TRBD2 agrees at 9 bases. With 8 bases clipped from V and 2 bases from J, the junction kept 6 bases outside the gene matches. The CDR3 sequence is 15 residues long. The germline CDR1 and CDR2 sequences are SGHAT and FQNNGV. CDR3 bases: TGTGCCAGCGGCACTAGCGGGTATAACACCGGGGAGCTGTTTTTT. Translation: CASGTSGYNTGELFF.

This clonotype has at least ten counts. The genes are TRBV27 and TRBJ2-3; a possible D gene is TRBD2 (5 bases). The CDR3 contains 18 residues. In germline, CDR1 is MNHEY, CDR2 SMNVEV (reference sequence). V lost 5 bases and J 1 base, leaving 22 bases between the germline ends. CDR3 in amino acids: CASSPRGTWTRGTDTQYF. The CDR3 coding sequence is TGTGCCAGCAGTCCCCGGGGAACATGGACTCGGGGCACAGATACGCAGTATTTT.

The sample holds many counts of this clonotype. In nucleotides, the CDR3 is TGTGCCAGCAGCCCAAGGACCTTTCTAGCCAAAAACATTCAGTACTTC. Its translation: CASSPRTFLAKNIQYF. V usage is TRBV11-2 and J usage is TRBJ2-4, with D hard to call. Germline V gives CDR1 SGHAT, CDR2 FQNNGV. The ends were cut back, 5 bases at V and 0 bases at J, with 14 bases in the middle. The CDR3 spans 16 residues. Full variable domain (remainder filled in from reference TRBV11-2 and TRBJ2-4): EAGVAQSPRYKIIEKRQSVAFWCNPISGHATLYWYQQILGQGPKLLIQFQNNGVVDDSQLPKDRFSAERLKGVDSTLKIQPAKLEDSAVYLCASSPRTFLAKNIQYFGAGTRLSVL.

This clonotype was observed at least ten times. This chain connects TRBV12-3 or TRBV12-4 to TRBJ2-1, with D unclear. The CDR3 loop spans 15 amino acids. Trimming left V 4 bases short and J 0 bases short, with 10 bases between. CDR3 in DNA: TGTGCCAGCAGTTCCTACCAGATCTCCTACAATGAGCAGTTCTTC. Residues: CASSSYQISYNEQFF.

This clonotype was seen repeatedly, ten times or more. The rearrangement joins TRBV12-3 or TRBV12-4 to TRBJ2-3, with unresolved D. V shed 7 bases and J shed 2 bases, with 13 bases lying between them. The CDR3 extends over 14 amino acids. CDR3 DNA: TGTGCCAGCACATTTCGACATACCACAGATACGCAGTATTTT. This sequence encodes CASTFRHTTDTQYF.

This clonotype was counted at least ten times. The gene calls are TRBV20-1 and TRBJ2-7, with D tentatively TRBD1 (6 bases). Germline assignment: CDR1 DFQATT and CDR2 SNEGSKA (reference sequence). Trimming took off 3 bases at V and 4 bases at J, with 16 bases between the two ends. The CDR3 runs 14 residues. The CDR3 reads CSASIPRGRYEQYF. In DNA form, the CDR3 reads TGCAGTGCTAGTATCCCCAGGGGACGGTACGAGCAGTACTTC.

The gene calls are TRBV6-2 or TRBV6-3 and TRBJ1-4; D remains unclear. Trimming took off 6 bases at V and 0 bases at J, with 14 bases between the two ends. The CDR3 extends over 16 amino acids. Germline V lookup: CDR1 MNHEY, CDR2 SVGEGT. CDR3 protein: CASSRPKSATNEKLFF. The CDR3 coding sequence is TGTGCCAGCAGCCGTCCAAAGAGTGCAACTAATGAAAAACTGTTTTTT.

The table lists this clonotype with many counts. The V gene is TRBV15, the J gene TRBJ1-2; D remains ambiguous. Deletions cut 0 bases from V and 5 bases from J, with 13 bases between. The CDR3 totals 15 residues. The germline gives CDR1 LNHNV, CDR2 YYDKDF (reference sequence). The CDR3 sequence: CATSRDLGSSYGYTF. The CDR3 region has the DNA TGTGCCACCAGCAGAGATCTTGGGAGTTCATATGGCTACACCTTC.

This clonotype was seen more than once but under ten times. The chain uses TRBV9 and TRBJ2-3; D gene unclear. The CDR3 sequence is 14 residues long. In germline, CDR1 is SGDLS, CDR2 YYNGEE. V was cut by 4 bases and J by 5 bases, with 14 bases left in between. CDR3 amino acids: CASSPHPVGDTQYF. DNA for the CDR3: TGTGCCAGCAGCCCCCACCCGGTGGGAGATACGCAGTATTTT.

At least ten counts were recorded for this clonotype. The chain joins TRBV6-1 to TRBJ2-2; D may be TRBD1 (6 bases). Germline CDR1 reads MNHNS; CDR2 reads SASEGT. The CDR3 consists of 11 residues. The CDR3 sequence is CATGRTGELFF. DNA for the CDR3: TGTGCAACAGGGCGGACCGGGGAGCTGTTTTTT.

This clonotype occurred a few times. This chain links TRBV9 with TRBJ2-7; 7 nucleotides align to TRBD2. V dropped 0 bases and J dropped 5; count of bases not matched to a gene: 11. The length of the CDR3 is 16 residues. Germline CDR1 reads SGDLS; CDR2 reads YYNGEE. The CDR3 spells CASSVGGQGGTHEQYF. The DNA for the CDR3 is TGTGCCAGCAGCGTAGGAGGCCAGGGAGGGACCCACGAGCAGTACTTC.

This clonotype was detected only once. This chain's CDR3 is CASSRLQGTVYNEQFF. The CDR3 nucleotides read TGCGCCAGCAGCCGCCTACAGGGGACCGTCTACAATGAGCAGTTCTTC. The gene calls are TRBV4-1 and TRBJ2-1; the match to TRBD1 covers 7 bases. The germline V gene has CDR1 MGHRA and CDR2 YSYEKL. V trimming: 4 bases; J trimming: 3 bases; junction bases outside the gene matches: 9. The CDR3 is 16 amino acids.

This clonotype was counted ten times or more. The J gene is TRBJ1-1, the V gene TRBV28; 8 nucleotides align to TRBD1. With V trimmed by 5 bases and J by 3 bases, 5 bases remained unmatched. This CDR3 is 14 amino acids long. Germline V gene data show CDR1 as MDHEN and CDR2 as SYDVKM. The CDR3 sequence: CASSLSQGDTEAFF. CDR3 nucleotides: TGTGCCAGCAGTCTCTCACAGGGGGACACTGAAGCTTTCTTT.

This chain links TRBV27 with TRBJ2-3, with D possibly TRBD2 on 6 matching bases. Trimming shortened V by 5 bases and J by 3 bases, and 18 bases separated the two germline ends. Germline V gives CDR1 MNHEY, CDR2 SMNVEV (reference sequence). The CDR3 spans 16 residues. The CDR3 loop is CASSPRTILKTDTQYF. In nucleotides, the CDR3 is TGTGCCAGCAGTCCCCGGACTATACTTAAAACAGATACGCAGTATTTT.

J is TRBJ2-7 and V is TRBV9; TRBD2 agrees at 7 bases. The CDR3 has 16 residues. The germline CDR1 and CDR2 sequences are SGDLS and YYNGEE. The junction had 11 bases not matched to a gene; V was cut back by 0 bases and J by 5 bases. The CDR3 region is CASSVEGAGAPNEQYF. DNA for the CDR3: TGTGCCAGCAGCGTAGAAGGGGCGGGAGCGCCAAACGAGCAGTACTTC.

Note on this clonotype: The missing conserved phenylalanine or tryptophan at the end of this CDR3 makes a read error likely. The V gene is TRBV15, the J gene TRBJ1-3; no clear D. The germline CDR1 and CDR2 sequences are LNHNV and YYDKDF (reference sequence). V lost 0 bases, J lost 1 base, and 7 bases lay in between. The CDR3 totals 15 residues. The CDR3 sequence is CATSRDVASGNTIYS. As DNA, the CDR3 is TGTGCCACCAGCAGAGATGTGGCATCTGGAAACACCATATATTCT.

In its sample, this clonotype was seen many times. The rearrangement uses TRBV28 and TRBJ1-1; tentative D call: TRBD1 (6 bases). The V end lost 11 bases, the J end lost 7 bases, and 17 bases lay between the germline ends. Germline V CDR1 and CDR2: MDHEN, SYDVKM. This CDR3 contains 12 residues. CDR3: CACRGRGVEAFF. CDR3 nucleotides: TGTGCCTGCCGGGGCAGGGGTGTTGAAGCTTTCTTT.

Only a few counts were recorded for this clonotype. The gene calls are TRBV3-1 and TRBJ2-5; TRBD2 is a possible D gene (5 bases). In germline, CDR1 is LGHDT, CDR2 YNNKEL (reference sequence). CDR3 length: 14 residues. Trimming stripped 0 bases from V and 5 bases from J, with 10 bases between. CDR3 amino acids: CASSQDTSRETQYF. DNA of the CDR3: TGTGCCAGCAGCCAAGATACTAGTAGGGAGACCCAGTACTTC.

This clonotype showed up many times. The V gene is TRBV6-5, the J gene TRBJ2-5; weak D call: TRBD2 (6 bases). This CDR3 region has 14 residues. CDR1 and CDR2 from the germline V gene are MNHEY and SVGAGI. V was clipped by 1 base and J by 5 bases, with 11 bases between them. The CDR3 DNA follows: TGTGCCAGCAGTTACTTGGGGGGTCGGGAGACCCAGTACTTC. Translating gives CASSYLGGRETQYF.

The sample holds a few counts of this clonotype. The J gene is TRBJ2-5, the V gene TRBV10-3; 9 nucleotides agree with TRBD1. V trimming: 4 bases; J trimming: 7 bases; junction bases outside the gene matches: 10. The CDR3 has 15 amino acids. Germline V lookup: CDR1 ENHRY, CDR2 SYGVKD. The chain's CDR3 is CAISAGQGGLGTQYF. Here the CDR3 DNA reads TGTGCCATCAGTGCGGGACAGGGCGGCTTAGGGACCCAGTACTTC.

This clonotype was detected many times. CDR3 DNA sequence: TGTGCCAGCAGCCGAGACAGGTCCGGGGAGCTGTTTTTT. Amino acid sequence: CASSRDRSGELFF. The chain is built from TRBV11-1 and TRBJ2-2, with TRBD1 as a possible D gene (6 bases). The V and J ends lost 5 bases and 6 bases respectively, with 10 bases between them. The CDR3 is made up of 13 amino acids. CDR1 is SGHAT and CDR2 is FQDESV in the germline V gene (reference sequence). Using reference TRBV11-1 and TRBJ2-2 for the parts outside the CDR3, the full variable domain is EAEVAQSPRYKITEKSQAVAFWCDPISGHATLYWYRQILGQGPELLVQFQDESVVDDSQLPKDRFSAERLKGVDSTLKIQPAELGDSAMYLCASSRDRSGELFFGEGSRLTVL.

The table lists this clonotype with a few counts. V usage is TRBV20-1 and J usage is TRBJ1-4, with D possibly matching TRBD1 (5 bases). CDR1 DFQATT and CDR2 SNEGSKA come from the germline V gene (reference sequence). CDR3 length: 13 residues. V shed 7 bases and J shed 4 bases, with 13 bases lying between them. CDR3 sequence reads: CSVRGNFNEKLFF. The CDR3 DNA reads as TGCAGTGTAAGGGGCAACTTTAATGAAAAACTGTTTTTT.

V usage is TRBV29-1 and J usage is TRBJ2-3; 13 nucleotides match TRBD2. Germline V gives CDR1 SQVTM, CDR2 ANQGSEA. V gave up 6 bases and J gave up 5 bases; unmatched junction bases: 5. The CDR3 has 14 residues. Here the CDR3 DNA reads TGCAGCGTATCACTAGCGGGAGGGATAGATACGCAGTATTTT. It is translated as CSVSLAGGIDTQYF.